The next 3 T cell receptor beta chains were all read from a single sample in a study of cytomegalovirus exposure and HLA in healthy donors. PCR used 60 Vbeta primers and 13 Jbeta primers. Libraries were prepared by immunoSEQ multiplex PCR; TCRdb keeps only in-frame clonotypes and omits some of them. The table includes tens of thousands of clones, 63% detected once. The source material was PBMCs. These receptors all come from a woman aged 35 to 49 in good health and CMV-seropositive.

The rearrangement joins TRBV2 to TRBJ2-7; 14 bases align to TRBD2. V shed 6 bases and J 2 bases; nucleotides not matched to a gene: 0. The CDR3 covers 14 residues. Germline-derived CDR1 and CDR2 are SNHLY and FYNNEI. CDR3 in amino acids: CASRGLAGAYEQYF. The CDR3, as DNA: TGTGCCAGCAGGGGACTAGCGGGAGCCTACGAGCAGTACTTC.

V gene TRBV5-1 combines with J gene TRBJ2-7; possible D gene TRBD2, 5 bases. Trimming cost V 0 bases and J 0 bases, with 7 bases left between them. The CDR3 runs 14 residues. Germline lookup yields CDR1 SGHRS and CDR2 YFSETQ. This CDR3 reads CASSLAAGSYEQYF. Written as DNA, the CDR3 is TGCGCCAGCAGCTTGGCCGCGGGCTCCTACGAGCAGTACTTC.

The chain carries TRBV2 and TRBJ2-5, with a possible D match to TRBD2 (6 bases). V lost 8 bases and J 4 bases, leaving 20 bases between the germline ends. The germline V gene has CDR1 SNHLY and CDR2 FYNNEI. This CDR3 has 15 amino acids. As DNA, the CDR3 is TGTGCCAGCTTCAGGCGGGAAGGCGGCGGAGAGACCCAGTACTTC. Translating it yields CASFRREGGGETQYF.